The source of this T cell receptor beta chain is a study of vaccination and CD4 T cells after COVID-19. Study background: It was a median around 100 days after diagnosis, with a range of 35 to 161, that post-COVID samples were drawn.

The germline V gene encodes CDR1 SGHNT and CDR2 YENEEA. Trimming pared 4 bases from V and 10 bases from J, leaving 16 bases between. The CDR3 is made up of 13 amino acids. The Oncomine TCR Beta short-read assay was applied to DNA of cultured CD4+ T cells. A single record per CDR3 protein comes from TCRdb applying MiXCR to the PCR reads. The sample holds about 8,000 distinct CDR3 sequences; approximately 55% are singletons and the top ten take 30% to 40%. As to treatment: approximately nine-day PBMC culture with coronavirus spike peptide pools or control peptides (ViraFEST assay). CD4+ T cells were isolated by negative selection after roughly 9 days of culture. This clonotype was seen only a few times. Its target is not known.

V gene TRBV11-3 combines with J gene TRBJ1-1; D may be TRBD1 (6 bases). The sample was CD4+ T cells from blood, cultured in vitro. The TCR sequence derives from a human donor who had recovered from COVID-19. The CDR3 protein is CASSSPDSRRAFF. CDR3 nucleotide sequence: TGTGCCAGCAGCTCCCCGGACAGCCGTCGAGCTTTCTTT. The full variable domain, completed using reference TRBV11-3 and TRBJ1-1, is EAGVVQSPRYKIIEKKQPVAFWCNPISGHNTLYWYLQNLGQGPELLIRYENEEAVDDSQLPKDRFSAERLKGVDSTLKIQPAELGDSAVYLCASSSPDSRRAFFGQGTRLTVV.